Below, 11 T cell receptor beta chains from the same sample are listed, as sequenced in a study of blood T cells in healthy people across ages. Primers used in a second PCR of roughly 6 to 12 cycles were a sample-barcoded 5' primer and a J-beta primer mix. Using its own MiXCR run on the 5' RACE reads, TCRdb lists one record per CDR3 protein. Counted here are about 800,000 distinct CDR3 sequences, approximately 25% occurring once; the ten biggest clones make up around 3.6%. These data also featured in a second study, about T cells of mothers and their children.

The material sequenced was blood. These receptor sequences come from a boy under 18 in good health.

In this sample, this clonotype turned up a few times. The chain is built from TRBV11-1 and TRBJ1-2; no clear D gene. The germline V gene encodes CDR1 SGHAT and CDR2 FQDESV (reference sequence). The CDR3 runs to 12 residues. V dropped 4 bases and J dropped 4 bases, with 7 bases sitting between them. The CDR3 is CASSSTTYGYTF. In DNA, the CDR3 is TGTGCCAGCAGCTCCACCACCTATGGCTACACCTTC.

The rearrangement uses TRBV12-3 or TRBV12-4 and TRBJ1-2; D remains ambiguous. CDR3 length equals 16 residues. V lost 4 bases and J 2 bases, leaving 17 bases between the germline ends. The CDR3, as DNA: TGTGCCAGCAGTTCCGAAAACGGGTTGTTAAACTATGGCTACACCTTC. Its protein product is CASSSENGLLNYGYTF.

This clonotype was counted between two and nine times. J is TRBJ1-2 and V is TRBV3-1; D uncertain. Trimming removed 3 bases from V and 4 bases from J, with 9 bases in between. Germline lookup yields CDR1 LGHDT and CDR2 YNNKEL (reference sequence). This CDR3 contains 13 residues. CDR3 DNA sequence: TGTGCCAGCAGCCACGCGGGCTTCTATGGCTACACCTTC. Translation: CASSHAGFYGYTF.

The chain joins TRBV5-1 to TRBJ1-1; D gene uncertain. The CDR3 runs 15 residues. The germline V and J ends were trimmed by 0 bases and 0 bases, with 9 bases remaining between them. From germline, CDR1 is SGHRS and CDR2 YFSETQ. The CDR3 loop is CASSLAAEVNTEAFF. The CDR3 DNA follows: TGCGCCAGCAGCTTGGCGGCTGAAGTGAACACTGAAGCTTTCTTT.

The sample holds one count of this clonotype. V is TRBV9 and J is TRBJ2-5; 9 bases are a match to TRBD2. The J call is doubtful: the DNA matches TRBJ2-1 better. The CDR3 spans 15 residues. CDR1 is SGDLS and CDR2 is YYNGEE in the germline V gene. Written as DNA, the CDR3 is TGTGCCAGCAGCGTAGCCGGGACTAGCATAAATGAGCAGTTCTTC. It is translated as CASSVAGTSINEQFF.

A few counts support this clonotype. The junction and the germline gene differ at one end; a read error may be behind it. V and J are TRBV23-1 and TRBJ2-7; the match to TRBD2 covers 8 bases. TRBV23-1 carries the ORF label, with uncertain function. The CDR3 sequence is 16 residues long. The CDR3 region has the DNA TGCGCCAGCAGCCAATCGGGGGGGACTGACGGGGACGAGCAGTACTTC. Translating gives CASSQSGGTDGDEQYF.

The chain uses TRBV6-4 and TRBJ2-3, with TRBD2 matching over 7 bases. This CDR3 comprises 15 residues. The V gene's germline CDR1 is MRHNA and CDR2 SNTAGT. V was pared by 4 bases and J by 0 bases, with 4 bases of the junction left unmatched. This CDR3 reads CASSAYSGSTDTQYF. As DNA, the CDR3 is TGTGCCAGCAGTGCCTATAGCGGGAGCACAGATACGCAGTATTTT.

This clonotype was seen more than once but under ten times. This chain joins TRBV6-5 and TRBJ2-2, with 9 bases matching TRBD1. Germline CDR1 reads MNHEY; CDR2 reads SVGAGI. The CDR3 loop spans 15 amino acids. The V segment lost 5 bases and the J segment 5 bases; nucleotides outside the gene matches: 6. The CDR3 DNA reads as TGTGCCAGCAGTCCTGGGGACAGGGTGACCGGGGAGCTGTTTTTT. Translating gives CASSPGDRVTGELFF.

This clonotype came up a few times. V gene TRBV10-3 combines with J gene TRBJ1-2; D gene unclear. Germline assignment: CDR1 ENHRY and CDR2 SYGVKD. This CDR3 spans 15 amino acids. V dropped 3 bases and J dropped 0 bases, with 11 bases sitting between them. The CDR3: CAISELDGPNYGYTF. The CDR3 nucleotides are TGTGCCATCAGTGAACTGGACGGTCCTAACTATGGCTACACCTTC.

The V and J genes are TRBV7-3 and TRBJ1-4, with D uncertain. Trimming cost V 2 bases and J 4 bases, with 8 bases left between them. The germline V gene has CDR1 SGHTA and CDR2 FQGTGA. This CDR3 region has 14 residues. CDR3 loop: CASSLEGGNEKLFF. The DNA of the CDR3 is TGTGCCAGCAGCTTAGAAGGCGGTAATGAAAAACTGTTTTTT.

The table lists this clonotype with a few counts. This may stem from a read error, because a much larger clone lies one nucleotide away. The V call is TRBV9, the J call TRBJ2-1, with 12 bases aligning to TRBD2. Matching the DNA end better, TRBJ2-5 makes the J call doubtful. Germline V gene data show CDR1 as SGDLS and CDR2 as YYNGEE. This CDR3 spans 16 amino acids. The CDR3 region is CASSMGTSGLEETQYF. The CDR3 region has the DNA TGTGCCAGCAGCATGGGGACTAGCGGGTTGGAAGAGACCCAGTACTTC.